The entry that follows covers one T cell receptor (beta chain) sequence. Its antigen is undetermined. This record comes from a study of T cell responses to AZD1222 COVID-19 vaccine. Clones were read by immunoSEQ multiplex PCR, and TCRdb kept only the in-frame ones, dropping some. Of fewer than 120,000 clones listed, 85% to 95% are singletons. Trimming took off 6 bases at V and 8 bases at J, with 17 bases between the two ends. The CDR3 covers 14 residues. CDR1 SEHNR and CDR2 FQNEAQ come from the germline V gene (reference sequence). Notes on the study in general: Females made up more of the donors, who were largely white British, and clonal diversity may have come out too low.

The chain couples TRBV7-9 to TRBJ2-1; D not resolved. This clonotype was sampled from an adult in good health. This sample comprised peripheral blood, obtained on day 0 of AZD1222 vaccination. The CDR3 reads CASSPPRVHHEQFF. CDR3 DNA sequence: TGTGCCAGCAGTCCACCCCGTGTCCATCATGAGCAGTTCTTC.